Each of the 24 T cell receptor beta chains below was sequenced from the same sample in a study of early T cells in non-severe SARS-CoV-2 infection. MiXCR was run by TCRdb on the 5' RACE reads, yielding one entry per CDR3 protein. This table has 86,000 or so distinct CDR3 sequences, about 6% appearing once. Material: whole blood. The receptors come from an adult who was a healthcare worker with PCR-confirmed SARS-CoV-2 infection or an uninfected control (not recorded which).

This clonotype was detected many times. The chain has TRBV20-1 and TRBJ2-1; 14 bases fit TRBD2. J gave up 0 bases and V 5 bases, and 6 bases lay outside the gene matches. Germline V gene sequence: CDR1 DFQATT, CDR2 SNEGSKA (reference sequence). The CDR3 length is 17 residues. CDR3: CSAYGTSGSISYNEQFF. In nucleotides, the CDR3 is TGCAGTGCTTACGGGACTAGCGGGAGTATCTCCTACAATGAGCAGTTCTTC.

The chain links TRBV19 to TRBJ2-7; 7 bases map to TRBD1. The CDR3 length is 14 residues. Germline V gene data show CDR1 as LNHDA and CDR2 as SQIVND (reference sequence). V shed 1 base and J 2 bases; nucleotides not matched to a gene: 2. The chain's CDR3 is CASSIVGTAYEQYF. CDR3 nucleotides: TGTGCCAGTAGTATAGTCGGGACAGCCTACGAGCAGTACTTC.

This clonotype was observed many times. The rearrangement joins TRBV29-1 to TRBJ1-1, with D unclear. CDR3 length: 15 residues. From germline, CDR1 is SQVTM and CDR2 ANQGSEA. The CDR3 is CGGREPGGMNTEAFF. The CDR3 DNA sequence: TGCGGCGGTCGAGAACCGGGAGGAATGAACACTGAAGCTTTCTTT.

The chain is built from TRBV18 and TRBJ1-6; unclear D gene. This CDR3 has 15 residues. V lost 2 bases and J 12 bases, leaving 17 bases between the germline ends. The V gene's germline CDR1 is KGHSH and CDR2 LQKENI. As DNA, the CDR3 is TGTGCCAGCTCACCAACTACCGGGATAGCGGAACCCCTCCACTTT. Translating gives CASSPTTGIAEPLHF. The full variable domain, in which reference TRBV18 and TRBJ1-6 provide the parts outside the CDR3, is NAGVMQNPRHLVRRRGQEARLRCSPMKGHSHVYWYRQLPEEGLKFMVYLQKENIIDESGMPKERFSAEFPKEGPSILRIQQVVRGDSAAYFCASSPTTGIAEPLHFGNGTRLTVT.

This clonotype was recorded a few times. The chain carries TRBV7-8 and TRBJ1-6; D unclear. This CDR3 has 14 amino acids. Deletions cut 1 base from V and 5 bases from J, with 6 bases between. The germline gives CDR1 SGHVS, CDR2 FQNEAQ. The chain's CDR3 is CASSLESDNSPLHF. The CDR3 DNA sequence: TGTGCCAGCAGCTTAGAATCGGATAATTCACCCCTCCACTTT.

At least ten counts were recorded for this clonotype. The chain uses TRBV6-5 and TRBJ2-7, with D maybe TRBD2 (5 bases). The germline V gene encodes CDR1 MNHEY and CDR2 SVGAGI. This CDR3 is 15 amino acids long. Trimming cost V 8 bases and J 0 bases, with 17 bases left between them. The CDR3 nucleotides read TGTGCCAGCTCCCCAGCACGGCTAGCCTCCTACGAGCAGTACTTC. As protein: CASSPARLASYEQYF.

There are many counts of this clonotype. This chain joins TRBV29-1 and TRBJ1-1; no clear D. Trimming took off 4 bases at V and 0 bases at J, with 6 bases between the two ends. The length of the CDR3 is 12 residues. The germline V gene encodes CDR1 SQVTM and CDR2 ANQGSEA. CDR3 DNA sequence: TGCAGCGTTGCCTCAGTGAACACTGAAGCTTTCTTT. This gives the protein CSVASVNTEAFF.

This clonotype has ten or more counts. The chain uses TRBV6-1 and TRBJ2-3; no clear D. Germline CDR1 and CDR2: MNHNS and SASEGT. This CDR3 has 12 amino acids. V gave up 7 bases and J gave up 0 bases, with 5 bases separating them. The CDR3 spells CASKGSTDTQYF. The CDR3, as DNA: TGTGCCAGCAAAGGGAGCACAGATACGCAGTATTTT.

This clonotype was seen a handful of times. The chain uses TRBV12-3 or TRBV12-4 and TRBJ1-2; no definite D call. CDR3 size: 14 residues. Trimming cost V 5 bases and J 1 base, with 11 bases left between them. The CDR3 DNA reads TGTGCCAGCAGTACCTCCGACATTAACTATGGCTACACCTTC. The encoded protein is CASSTSDINYGYTF.

CDR3 nucleotides: TGTGCCAGCAGTCTCCTGAAGGGCAGTAGCACCGGGGAGCTGTTTTTT. The encoded protein is CASSLLKGSSTGELFF. J is TRBJ2-2 and V is TRBV6-2 or TRBV6-3; D gene uncertain. Looked up from germline, CDR1 is MNHEY and CDR2 is SVGEGT. The V end lost 5 bases, the J end lost 4 bases, and 17 bases lay between the germline ends. The CDR3 runs 16 residues.

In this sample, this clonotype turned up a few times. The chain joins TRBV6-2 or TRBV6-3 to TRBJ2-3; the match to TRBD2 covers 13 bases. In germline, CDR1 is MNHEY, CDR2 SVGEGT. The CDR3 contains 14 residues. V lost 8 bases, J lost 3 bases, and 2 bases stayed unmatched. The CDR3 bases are TGTGCCAGCGGACTAGCGGGAGAGACAGATACGCAGTATTTT. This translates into CASGLAGETDTQYF.

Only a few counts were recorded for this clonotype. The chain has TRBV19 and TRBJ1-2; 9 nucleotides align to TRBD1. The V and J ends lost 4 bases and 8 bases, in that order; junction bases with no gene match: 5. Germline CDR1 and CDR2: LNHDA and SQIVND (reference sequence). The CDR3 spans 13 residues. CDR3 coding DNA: TGTGCCAGTAGTACGGACAGGGGTATCGGCTACACCTTC. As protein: CASSTDRGIGYTF.

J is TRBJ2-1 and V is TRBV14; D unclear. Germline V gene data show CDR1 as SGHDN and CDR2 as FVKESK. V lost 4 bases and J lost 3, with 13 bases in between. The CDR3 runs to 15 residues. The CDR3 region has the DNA TGTGCCAGCAGCCCGTATAGCATGATCTACAATGAGCAGTTCTTC. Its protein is CASSPYSMIYNEQFF.

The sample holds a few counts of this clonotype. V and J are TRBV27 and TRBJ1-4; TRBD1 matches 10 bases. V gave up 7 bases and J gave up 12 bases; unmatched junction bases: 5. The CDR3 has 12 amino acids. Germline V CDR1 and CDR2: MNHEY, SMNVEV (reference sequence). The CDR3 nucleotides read TGTGCCAGCATCGGACAGGGGGGAGAACTGTTTTTT. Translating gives CASIGQGGELFF.

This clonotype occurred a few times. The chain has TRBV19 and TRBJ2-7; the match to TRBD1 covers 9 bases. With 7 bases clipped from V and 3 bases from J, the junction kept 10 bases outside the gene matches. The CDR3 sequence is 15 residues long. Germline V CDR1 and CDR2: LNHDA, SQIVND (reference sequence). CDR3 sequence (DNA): TGTGCCAGTACCGTCGCCGGGACAGGGAACTACGAGCAGTACTTC. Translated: CASTVAGTGNYEQYF.

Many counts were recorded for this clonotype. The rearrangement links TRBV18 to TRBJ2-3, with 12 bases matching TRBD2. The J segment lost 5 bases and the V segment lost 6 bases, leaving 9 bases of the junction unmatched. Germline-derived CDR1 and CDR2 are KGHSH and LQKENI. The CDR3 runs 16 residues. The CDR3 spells CASSAGLAGKRDTQYF. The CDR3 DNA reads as TGTGCCAGCTCGGCAGGACTAGCGGGGAAGAGAGATACGCAGTATTTT.

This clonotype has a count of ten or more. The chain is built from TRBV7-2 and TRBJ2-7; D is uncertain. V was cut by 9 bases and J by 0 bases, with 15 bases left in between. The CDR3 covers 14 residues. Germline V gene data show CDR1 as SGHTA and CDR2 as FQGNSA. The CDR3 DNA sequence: TGTGCCAGTATGCGAGCGCCGAGCTCCTACGAGCAGTACTTC. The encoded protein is CASMRAPSSYEQYF.

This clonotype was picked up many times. The CDR3 loop is CASSYSTFGRFSYEQYF. Written as DNA, the CDR3 is TGTGCCAGCAGTTACTCTACCTTTGGGCGATTCTCCTACGAGCAGTACTTC. This chain connects TRBV6-2 or TRBV6-3 to TRBJ2-7; D is ambiguous. Deletions cut 0 bases from V and 0 bases from J, with 15 bases between. The V gene's germline CDR1 is MNHEY and CDR2 SVGEGT. This CDR3 comprises 17 residues.

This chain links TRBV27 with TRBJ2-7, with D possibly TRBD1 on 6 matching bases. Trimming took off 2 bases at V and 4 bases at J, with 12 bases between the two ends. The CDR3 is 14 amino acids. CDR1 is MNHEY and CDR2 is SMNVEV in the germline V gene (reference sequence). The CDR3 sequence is CASSLRGRGYEQYF. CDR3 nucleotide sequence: TGTGCCAGCAGTTTAAGGGGGAGAGGGTACGAGCAGTACTTC.

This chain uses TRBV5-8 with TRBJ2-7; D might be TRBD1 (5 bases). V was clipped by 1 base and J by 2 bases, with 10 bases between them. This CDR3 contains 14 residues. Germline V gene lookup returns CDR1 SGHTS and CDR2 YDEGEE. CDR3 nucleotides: TGTGCCAGCAGCTTGATGCAGGGAACCTACGAGCAGTACTTC. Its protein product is CASSLMQGTYEQYF.

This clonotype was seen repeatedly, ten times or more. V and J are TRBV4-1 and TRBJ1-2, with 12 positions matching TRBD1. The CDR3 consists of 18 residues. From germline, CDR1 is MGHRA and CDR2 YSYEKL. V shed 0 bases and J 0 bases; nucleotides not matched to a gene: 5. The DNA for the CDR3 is TGCGCCAGCAGCCAAGATCGAGGGACAGGGGGCCCTAACTATGGCTACACCTTC. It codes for CASSQDRGTGGPNYGYTF.

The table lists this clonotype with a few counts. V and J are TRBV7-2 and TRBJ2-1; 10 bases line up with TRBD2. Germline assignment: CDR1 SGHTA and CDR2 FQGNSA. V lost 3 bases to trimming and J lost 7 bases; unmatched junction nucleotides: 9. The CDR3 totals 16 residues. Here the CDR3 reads CASSLARTSGKNEQFF. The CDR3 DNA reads TGTGCCAGCAGCTTGGCCCGGACTAGCGGCAAAAATGAGCAGTTCTTC.

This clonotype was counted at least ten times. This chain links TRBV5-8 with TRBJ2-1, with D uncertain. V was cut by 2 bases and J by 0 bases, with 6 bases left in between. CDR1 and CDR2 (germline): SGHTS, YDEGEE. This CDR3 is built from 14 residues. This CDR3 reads CASSLIDSYNEQFF. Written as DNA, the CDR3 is TGTGCCAGCAGCTTAATTGACTCCTACAATGAGCAGTTCTTC. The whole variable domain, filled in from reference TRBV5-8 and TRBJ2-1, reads EAGVTQSPTHLIKTRGQQATLRCSPISGHTSVYWYQQALGLGLQFLLWYDEGEERNRGNFPPRFSGRQFPNYSSELNVNALELEDSALYLCASSLIDSYNEQFFGPGTRLTVL.

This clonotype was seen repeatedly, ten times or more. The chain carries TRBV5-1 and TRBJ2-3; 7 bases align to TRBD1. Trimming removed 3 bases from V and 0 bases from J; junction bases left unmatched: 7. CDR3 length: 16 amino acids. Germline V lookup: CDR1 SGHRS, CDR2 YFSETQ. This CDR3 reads CASSWTGPPSTDTQYF. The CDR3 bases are TGCGCCAGCAGCTGGACAGGCCCACCTAGCACAGATACGCAGTATTTT. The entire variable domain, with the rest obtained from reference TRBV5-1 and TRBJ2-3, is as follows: KAGVTQTPRYLIKTRGQQVTLSCSPISGHRSVSWYQQTPGQGLQFLFEYFSETQRNKGNFPGRFSGRQFSNSRSEMNVSTLELGDSALYLCASSWTGPPSTDTQYFGPGTRLTVL.